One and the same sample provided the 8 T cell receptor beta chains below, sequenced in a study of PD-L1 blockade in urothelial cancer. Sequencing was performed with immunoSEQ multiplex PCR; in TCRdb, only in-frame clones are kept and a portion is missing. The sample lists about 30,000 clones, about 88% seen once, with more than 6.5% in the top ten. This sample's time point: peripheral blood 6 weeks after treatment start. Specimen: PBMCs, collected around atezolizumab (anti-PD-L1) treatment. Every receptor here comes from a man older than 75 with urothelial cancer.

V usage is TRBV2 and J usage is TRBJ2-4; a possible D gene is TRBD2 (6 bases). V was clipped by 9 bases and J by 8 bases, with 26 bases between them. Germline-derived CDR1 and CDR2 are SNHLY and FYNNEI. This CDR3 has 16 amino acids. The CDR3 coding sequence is TGTGCCAGTGGGACTTCGGAGACCGGGAGTAAGGACATTCAGTACTTC. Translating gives CASGTSETGSKDIQYF.

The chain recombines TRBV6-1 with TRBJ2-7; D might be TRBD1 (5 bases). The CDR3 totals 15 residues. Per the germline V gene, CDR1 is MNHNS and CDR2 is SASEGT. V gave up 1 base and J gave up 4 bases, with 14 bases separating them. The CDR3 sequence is CASSEGPDTRYEQYF. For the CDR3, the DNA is TGTGCCAGCAGTGAAGGCCCGGACACGCGATACGAGCAGTACTTC.

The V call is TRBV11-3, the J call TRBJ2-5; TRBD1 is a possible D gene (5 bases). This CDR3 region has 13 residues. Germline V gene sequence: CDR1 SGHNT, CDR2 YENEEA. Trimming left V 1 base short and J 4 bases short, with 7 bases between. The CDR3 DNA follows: TGTGCCAGCAGCTTAGGCAGGGCAGAGACCCAGTACTTC. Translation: CASSLGRAETQYF.

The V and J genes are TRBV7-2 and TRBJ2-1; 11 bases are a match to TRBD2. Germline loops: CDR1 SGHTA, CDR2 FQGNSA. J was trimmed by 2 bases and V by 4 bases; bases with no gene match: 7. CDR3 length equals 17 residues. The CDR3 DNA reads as TGTGCCAGCAGCTCCCCTAGCGGGAGGAATACCTACAATGAGCAGTTCTTC. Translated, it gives CASSSPSGRNTYNEQFF.

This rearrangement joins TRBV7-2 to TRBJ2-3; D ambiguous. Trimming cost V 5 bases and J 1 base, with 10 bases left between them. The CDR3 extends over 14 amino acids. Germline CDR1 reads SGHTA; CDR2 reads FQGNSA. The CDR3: CASSPHPGTDTQYF. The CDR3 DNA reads TGTGCCAGCAGCCCCCACCCAGGCACAGATACGCAGTATTTT.

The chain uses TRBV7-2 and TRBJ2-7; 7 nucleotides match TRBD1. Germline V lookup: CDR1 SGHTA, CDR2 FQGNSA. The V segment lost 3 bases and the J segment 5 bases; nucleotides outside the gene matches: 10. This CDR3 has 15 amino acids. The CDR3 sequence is CASSLTGSYPNEQYF. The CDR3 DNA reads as TGTGCCAGCAGCTTGACAGGGTCGTACCCAAACGAGCAGTACTTC.

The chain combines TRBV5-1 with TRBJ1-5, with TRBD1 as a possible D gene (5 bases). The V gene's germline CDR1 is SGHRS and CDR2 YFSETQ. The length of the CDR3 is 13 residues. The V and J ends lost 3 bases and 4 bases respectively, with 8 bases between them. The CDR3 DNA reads TGCGCCAGCAGCTGGGGGGATAATCAGCCCCAGCATTTT. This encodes CASSWGDNQPQHF. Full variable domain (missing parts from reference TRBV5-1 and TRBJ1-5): KAGVTQTPRYLIKTRGQQVTLSCSPISGHRSVSWYQQTPGQGLQFLFEYFSETQRNKGNFPGRFSGRQFSNSRSEMNVSTLELGDSALYLCASSWGDNQPQHFGDGTRLSIL.

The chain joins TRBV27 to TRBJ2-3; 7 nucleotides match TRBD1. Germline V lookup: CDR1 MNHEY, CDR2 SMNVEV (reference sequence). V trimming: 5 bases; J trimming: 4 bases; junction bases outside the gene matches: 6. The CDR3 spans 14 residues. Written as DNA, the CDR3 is TGTGCCAGCAGTCCAGTGGACAGGTCAGATACGCAGTATTTT. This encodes CASSPVDRSDTQYF.